The 3 T cell receptor beta chains below were found in one sample sequenced in a study of identical twins. TCRdb re-called the 5' RACE reads through MiXCR, storing one row per CDR3 protein. The table shows 550,000 to 700,000 distinct CDR3 sequences, with more than 9% occurring only once. These data were also reused for a study on yellow fever vaccine responses in identical twins.

The sequencing sample was made of PBMCs. The receptors stem from a woman younger than 30 in good health.

This clonotype has at least ten counts. The chain employs TRBV20-1 and TRBJ2-7; D is undetermined. The CDR3 is 13 amino acids. V was trimmed by 2 bases and J by 4 bases, leaving 12 bases between them. Germline assignment: CDR1 DFQATT and CDR2 SNEGSKA (reference sequence). CDR3 coding DNA: TGCAGTGCTAGAAGGCGTGCTACATACGAGCAGTACTTC. Translated, it gives CSARRRATYEQYF.

This chain joins TRBV18 and TRBJ2-3; a weak D match, TRBD2 (6 bases). The CDR3 length is 16 residues. Looked up from germline, CDR1 is KGHSH and CDR2 is LQKENI. The germline V and J ends were trimmed by 3 bases and 3 bases, with 16 bases remaining between them. The CDR3 sequence: CASSPQVGGATDTQYF. The CDR3 coding sequence is TGTGCCAGCTCACCCCAAGTAGGCGGGGCAACAGATACGCAGTATTTT.

The genes are TRBV5-1 and TRBJ2-2; D could derive from TRBD1 or TRBD2 (6 bases each). The germline CDR1 and CDR2 sequences are SGHRS and YFSETQ. V was trimmed by 7 bases and J by 6 bases, leaving 19 bases between them. The CDR3 consists of 15 residues. The CDR3 spells CASGLGGSKPGELFF. DNA for the CDR3: TGCGCCAGCGGTTTAGGGGGGAGTAAGCCCGGGGAGCTGTTTTTT.